These T cell receptor beta chains were read from a single sample in a study of T cells expressing NK-cell markers. For each CDR3 protein, TCRdb gives one entry from its re-call of the 5' RACE reads, without DNA. The ten most abundant clones cover over 35% of a sample with 150,000 to 170,000 distinct CDR3 sequences. Sequenced: blood T cells: a sorted CD56 or NKG2C T cell subset, CD4+ or CD8+ T cells, or bulk PBMC T cells (not recorded which). Source of these receptors: a woman in her fifties or sixties in good health. CDR3s include the opening cysteine and the closing phenylalanine or tryptophan. The order of the fields is J gene, V gene, CDR3 protein.

J: TRBJ2-2
V: TRBV6-5
CDR3: CASSYWDSNGELFF

J: TRBJ2-3
V: TRBV23-1
CDR3: CASSPPSTQYF

J: TRBJ2-1
V: TRBV20-1
CDR3: CSARDRDWSYNEQFF

J: TRBJ2-3
V: TRBV5-1
CDR3: CASSGLVSTDTQYF

J: TRBJ2-1
V: TRBV2
CDR3: CAIQLIGDNEQFF

J: TRBJ1-2
V: TRBV6-6
CDR3: CASSPPGDGYTF

J: TRBJ1-1
V: TRBV20-1
CDR3: CSAKGWGDTEAFF

J: TRBJ2-1
V: TRBV20-1
CDR3: CSALNVRDYNEQFF

J: TRBJ2-1
V: TRBV13
CDR3: CASSLGLAGQFF

J: TRBJ2-3
V: TRBV12-3/TRBV12-4
CDR3: CASSSEVSTDTQYF

J: TRBJ2-3
V: TRBV4-1
CDR3: CASSQHGSGGTDTQYF

J: TRBJ2-1
V: TRBV6-5
CDR3: CASSYSSRVDEQFF

J: TRBJ1-1
V: TRBV6-1
CDR3: CASSDPLRSRGFEAFF

J: TRBJ1-2
V: TRBV12-3/TRBV12-4
CDR3: CASSFGQRGYTF

J: TRBJ2-2
V: TRBV24-1
CDR3: CATSDFRVGELFF

J: TRBJ2-7
V: TRBV5-4
CDR3: CASSRGSGGTNYEQYF

J: TRBJ2-7
V: TRBV7-9
CDR3: CASSPLGGGGPYEQYF

J: TRBJ2-5
V: TRBV10-2
CDR3: CASPSGLQETQYF

J: TRBJ2-2
V: TRBV14
CDR3: CASSQDRTSGRENTGELFF

J: TRBJ2-1
V: TRBV6-1
CDR3: CASRGGTRGEQFF

J: TRBJ2-5
V: TRBV7-9
CDR3: CASSSSGTYRQETQYF

J: TRBJ2-1
V: TRBV4-1
CDR3: CASSHRLAENYNEQFF

J: TRBJ1-1
V: TRBV10-3
CDR3: CAIRGTGGVDTEAFF

J: TRBJ2-5
V: TRBV28
CDR3: CASSRRVQETQYF

J: TRBJ2-2
V: TRBV9
CDR3: CASSVADGLGELFF

J: TRBJ2-1
V: TRBV19
CDR3: CASSIASGHLNEQFF

J: TRBJ1-2
V: TRBV7-2
CDR3: CASSLELRINYGYTF

J: TRBJ1-5
V: TRBV29-1
CDR3: CSVDTTGSQPQHF

J: TRBJ2-1
V: TRBV2
CDR3: CASISRTGNRDTYNEQFF

J: TRBJ2-5
V: TRBV12-3/TRBV12-4
CDR3: CASRDSNQETQYF

J: TRBJ2-1
V: TRBV11-3
CDR3: CASSPRLAGGYNEQFF

J: TRBJ1-1
V: TRBV29-1
CDR3: CSVEDRQHTEAFF

J: TRBJ2-3
V: TRBV20-1
CDR3: CSATGTTGDTQYF

J: TRBJ2-5
V: TRBV2
CDR3: CASSTDQETQYF

J: TRBJ1-1
V: TRBV6-5
CDR3: CASSYATGNTEAFF

J: TRBJ2-1
V: TRBV7-9
CDR3: CASSFLSYNEQFF

J: TRBJ2-3
V: TRBV5-1
CDR3: CASSPETGRDTQYF

J: TRBJ2-1
V: TRBV7-2
CDR3: CASSLDGSSNEQFF

J: TRBJ1-2
V: TRBV4-2
CDR3: CASSQDLMGGASYGYTF

J: TRBJ1-2
V: TRBV6-5
CDR3: CASSYSNGVRAYTF

J: TRBJ2-2
V: TRBV29-1
CDR3: CSVEGGGTGELFF

J: TRBJ2-3
V: TRBV9
CDR3: CASSVETSGLTDTQYF

J: TRBJ2-1
V: TRBV27
CDR3: CASSESSGKGYFDEQFF

J: TRBJ2-1
V: TRBV27
CDR3: CASSFQTGGYNEQFF

J: TRBJ2-1
V: TRBV27
CDR3: CASSSTWGWDEQFF